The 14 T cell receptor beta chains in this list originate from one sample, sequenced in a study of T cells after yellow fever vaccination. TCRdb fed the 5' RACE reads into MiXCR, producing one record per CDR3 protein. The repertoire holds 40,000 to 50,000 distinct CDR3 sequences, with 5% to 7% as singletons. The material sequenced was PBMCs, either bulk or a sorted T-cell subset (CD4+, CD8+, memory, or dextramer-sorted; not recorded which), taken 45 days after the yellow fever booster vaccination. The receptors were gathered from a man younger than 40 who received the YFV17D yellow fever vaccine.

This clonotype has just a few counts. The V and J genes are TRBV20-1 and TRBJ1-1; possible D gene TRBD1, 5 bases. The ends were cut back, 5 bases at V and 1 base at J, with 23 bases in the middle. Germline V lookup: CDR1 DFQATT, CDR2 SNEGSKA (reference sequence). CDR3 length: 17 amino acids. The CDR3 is CSALAITPQGPNTEAFF. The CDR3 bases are TGCAGTGCTCTTGCAATTACCCCTCAGGGACCGAACACTGAAGCTTTCTTT.

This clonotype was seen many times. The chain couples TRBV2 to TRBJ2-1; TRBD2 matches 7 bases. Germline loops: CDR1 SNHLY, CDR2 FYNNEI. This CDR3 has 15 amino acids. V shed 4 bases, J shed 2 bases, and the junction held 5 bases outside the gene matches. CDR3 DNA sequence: TGTGCCAGCAGTGTGAGGGAGGGAACCTACAATGAGCAGTTCTTC. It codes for CASSVREGTYNEQFF.

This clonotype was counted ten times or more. CDR3 sequence: CASSTISSSYNEQFF. Written as DNA, the CDR3 is TGTGCCAGCAGTACCATTAGCAGCTCCTACAATGAGCAGTTCTTC. The V gene is TRBV6-1, the J gene TRBJ2-1; D not certain. This CDR3 contains 15 residues. The germline V and J ends were trimmed by 5 bases and 0 bases, with 11 bases remaining between them. Germline loops: CDR1 MNHNS, CDR2 SASEGT.

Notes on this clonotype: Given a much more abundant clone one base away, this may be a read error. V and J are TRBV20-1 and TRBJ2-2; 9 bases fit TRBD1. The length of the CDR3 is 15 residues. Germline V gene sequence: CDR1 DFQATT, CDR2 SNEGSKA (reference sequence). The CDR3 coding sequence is TGCAGTGCGCCCCTCGGGACAGGGAAAACCGGGCAGCTGTTTTTT. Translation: CSAPLGTGKTGQLFF.

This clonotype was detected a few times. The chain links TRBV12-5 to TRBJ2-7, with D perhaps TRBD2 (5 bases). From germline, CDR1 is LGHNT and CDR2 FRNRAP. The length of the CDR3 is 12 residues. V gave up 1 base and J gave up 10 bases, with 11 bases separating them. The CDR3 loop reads CASGLETGRQYF. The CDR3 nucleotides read TGTGCTAGTGGTTTGGAGACGGGAAGACAGTACTTC.

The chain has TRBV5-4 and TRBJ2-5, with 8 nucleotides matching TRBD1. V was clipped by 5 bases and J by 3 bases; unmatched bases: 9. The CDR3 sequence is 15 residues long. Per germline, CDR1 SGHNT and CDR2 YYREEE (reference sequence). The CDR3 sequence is CASSRPGQAKETQYF. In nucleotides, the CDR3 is TGTGCCAGCAGTCGACCGGGACAGGCAAAAGAGACCCAGTACTTC.

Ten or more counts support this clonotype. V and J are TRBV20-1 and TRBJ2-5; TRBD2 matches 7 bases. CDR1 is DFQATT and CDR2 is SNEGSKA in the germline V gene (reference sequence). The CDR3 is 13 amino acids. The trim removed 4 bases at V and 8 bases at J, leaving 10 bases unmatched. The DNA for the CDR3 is TGCAGTGCTACCGGGACTACCAAGAATACCCAGTACTTC. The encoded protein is CSATGTTKNTQYF.

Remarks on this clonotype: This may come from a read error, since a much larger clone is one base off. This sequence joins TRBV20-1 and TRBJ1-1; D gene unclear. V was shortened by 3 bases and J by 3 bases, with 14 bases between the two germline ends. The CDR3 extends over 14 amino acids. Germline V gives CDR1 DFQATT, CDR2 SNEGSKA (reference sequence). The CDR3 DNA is TGCAGTGCTAGGGTCGTCGGCCCGGACACTGAAGCTTTCTTT. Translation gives CSARVVGPDTEAFF.

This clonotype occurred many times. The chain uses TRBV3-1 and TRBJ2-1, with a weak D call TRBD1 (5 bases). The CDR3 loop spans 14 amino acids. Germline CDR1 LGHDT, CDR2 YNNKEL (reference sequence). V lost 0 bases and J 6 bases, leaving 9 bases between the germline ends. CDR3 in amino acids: CASSQDPRVNEQFF. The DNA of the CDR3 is TGTGCCAGCAGCCAAGACCCCAGGGTCAATGAGCAGTTCTTC.

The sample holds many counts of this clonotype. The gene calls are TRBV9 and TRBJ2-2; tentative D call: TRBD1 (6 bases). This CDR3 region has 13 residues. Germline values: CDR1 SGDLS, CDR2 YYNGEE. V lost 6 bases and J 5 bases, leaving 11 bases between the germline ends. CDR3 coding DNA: TGTGCCAGCACATACAGGGTTACCGGGGAGCTGTTTTTT. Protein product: CASTYRVTGELFF. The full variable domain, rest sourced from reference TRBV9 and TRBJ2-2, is DSGVTQTPKHLITATGQRVTLRCSPRSGDLSVYWYQQSLDQGLQFLIQYYNGEERAKGNILERFSAQQFPDLHSELNLSSLELGDSALYFCASTYRVTGELFFGEGSRLTVL.

CDR3 in amino acids: CSARASQTRAYEQYF. CDR3 DNA sequence: TGCAGTGCTAGGGCGTCTCAGACGAGGGCCTACGAGCAGTACTTC. The chain is built from TRBV20-1 and TRBJ2-7; D is possibly TRBD2 (5 bases). The CDR3 has 15 residues. Germline CDR1 is DFQATT and CDR2 is SNEGSKA (reference sequence). The V end lost 3 bases, the J end lost 2 bases, and 17 bases lay between the germline ends.

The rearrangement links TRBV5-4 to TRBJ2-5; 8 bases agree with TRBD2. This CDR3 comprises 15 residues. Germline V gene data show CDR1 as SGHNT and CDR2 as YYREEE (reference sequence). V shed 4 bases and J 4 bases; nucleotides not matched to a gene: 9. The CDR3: CASSGGSGVRETQYF. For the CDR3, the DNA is TGTGCCAGCAGCGGGGGTAGCGGGGTTCGAGAGACCCAGTACTTC.

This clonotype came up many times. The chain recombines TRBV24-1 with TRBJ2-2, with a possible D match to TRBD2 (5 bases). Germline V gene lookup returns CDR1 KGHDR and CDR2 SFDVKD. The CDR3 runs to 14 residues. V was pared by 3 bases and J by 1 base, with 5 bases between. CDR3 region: CATSDAGNTGELFF. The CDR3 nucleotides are TGTGCCACCAGTGATGCGGGGAACACCGGGGAGCTGTTTTTT.

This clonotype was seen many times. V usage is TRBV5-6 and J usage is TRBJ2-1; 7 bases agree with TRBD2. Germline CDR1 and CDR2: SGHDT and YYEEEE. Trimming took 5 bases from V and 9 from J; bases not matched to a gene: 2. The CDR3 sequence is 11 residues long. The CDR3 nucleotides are TGTGCCAGCAGGCGGGGGATTGAGCAGTTCTTC. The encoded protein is CASRRGIEQFF.